This T cell receptor (beta chain) was observed in a study of T cell responses to AZD1222 COVID-19 vaccine. This table comes from immunoSEQ multiplex PCR, and its TCRdb copy is limited to in-frame clones, with some not included. The repertoire holds about 150,000 clones, with 80% to 95% as singletons. CDR1 SEHNR and CDR2 FQNEAQ come from the germline V gene (reference sequence). The V end was cut by 5 bases, the J end by 5 bases, with 22 bases between. The CDR3 totals 17 residues. The J gene is TRBJ2-1, the V gene TRBV7-9, with D possibly called TRBD1 or TRBD2 (6 bases each). This sample comprised peripheral blood, obtained 28 days after the second AZD1222 dose. This receptor was obtained from an adult who received the AZD1222 COVID-19 vaccine. For the CDR3, the DNA is TGTGCCAGCAGCATCCTCTTGCTTTCGGGGGCGAACAATGAGCAGTTCTTC. It codes for CASSILLLSGANNEQFF.